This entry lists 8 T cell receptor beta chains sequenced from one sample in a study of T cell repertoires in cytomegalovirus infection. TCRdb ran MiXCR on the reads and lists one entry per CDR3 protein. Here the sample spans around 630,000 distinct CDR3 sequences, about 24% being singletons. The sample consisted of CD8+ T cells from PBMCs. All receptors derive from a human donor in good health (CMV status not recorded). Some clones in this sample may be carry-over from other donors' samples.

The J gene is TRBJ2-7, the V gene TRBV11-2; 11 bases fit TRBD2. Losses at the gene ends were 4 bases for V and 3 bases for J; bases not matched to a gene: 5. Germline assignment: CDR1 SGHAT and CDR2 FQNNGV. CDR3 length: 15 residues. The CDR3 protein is CASSSSGGRDYEQYV. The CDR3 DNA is TGTGCCAGCAGCTCTAGCGGGGGGCGCGACTACGAGCAGTACGTC.

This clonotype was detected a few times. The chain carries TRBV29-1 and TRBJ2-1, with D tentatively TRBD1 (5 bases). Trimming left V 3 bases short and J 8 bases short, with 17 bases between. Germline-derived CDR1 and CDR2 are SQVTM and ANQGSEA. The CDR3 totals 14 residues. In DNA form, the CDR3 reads TGCAGCGTTGACAGGGATCTCCCTTGGGATGAGCAGTTCTTC. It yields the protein CSVDRDLPWDEQFF.

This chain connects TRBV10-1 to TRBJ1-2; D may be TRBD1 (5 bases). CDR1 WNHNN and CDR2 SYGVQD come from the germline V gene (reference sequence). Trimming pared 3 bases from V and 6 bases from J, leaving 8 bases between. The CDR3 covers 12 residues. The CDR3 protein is CASSDSRDGYTF. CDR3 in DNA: TGCGCCAGCAGTGACTCCAGGGATGGCTACACCTTC.

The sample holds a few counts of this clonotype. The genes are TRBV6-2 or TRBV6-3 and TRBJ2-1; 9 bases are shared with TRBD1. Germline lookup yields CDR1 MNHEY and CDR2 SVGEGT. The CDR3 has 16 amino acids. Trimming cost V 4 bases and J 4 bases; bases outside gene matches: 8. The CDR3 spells CASSLARDRDYNEQFF. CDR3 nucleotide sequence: TGTGCCAGCAGTTTGGCCCGGGACAGGGATTACAATGAGCAGTTCTTC.

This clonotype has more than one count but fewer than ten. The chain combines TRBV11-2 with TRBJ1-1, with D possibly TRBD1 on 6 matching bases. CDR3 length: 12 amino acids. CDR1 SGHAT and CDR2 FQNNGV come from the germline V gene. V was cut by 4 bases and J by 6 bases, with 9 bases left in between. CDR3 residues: CASSSGAPEAFF. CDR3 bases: TGTGCCAGCAGCTCAGGGGCCCCTGAAGCTTTCTTT.

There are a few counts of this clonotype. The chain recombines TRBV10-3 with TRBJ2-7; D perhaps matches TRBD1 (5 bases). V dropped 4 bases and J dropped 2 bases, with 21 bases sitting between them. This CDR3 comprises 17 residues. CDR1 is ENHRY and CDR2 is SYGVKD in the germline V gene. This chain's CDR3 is CAISAPLGIRVPYEQYF. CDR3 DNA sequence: TGTGCCATCAGTGCGCCCTTGGGGATCAGGGTCCCCTACGAGCAGTACTTC.

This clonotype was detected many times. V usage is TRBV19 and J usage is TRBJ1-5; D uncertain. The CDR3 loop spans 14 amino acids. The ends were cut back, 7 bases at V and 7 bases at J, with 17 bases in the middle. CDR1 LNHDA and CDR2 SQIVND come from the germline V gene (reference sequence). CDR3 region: CASTPYQKEQPQHF. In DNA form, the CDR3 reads TGTGCCAGTACCCCTTACCAGAAAGAACAGCCCCAGCATTTT.

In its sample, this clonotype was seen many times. CDR3 sequence (DNA): TGTGCCAGCAGTTTCTACAGCAAGGGCAATCAGCCCCAGCATTTT. This codes for CASSFYSKGNQPQHF. The rearrangement links TRBV28 to TRBJ1-5, with D unclear. Germline CDR1 and CDR2: MDHEN and SYDVKM. This CDR3 has 15 amino acids. V shed 3 bases and J shed 2 bases, with 11 bases lying between them. The full variable domain, its missing parts supplied by reference TRBV28 and TRBJ1-5, is DVKVTQSSRYLVKRTGEKVFLECVQDMDHENMFWYRQDPGLGLRLIYFSYDVKMKEKGDIPEGYSVSREKKERFSLILESASTNQTSMYLCASSFYSKGNQPQHFGDGTRLSIL.